A selection of T cell receptor beta chains follows, all from one sample in a study of T cells in Graves' hyperthyroidism and ophthalmopathy. One entry per CDR3 protein results from TCRdb running MiXCR on the multiplex PCR reads. The sample holds about 540,000 distinct CDR3 sequences, around 45% seen once. Sequences were obtained from peripheral blood or thyroid tissue (not recorded which). The receptors shown here come from a woman aged 18 to 35 with Graves' hyperthyroidism. The CDR3 runs from the conserved cysteine through the conserved F or W. The D gene is left open where the match is weak. Size tells how often a clone was seen (once, few, many) or the class of an expanded clone, and some rows leave it out.

clone_size: many
j_call: TRBJ1-2
d_call: TRBD1
v_call: TRBV19
cdr3_nt: TGTGCCAGAAGAACAGGGGGCGGCTACACCTTC
cdr3_aa: CARRTGGGYTF

clone_size: many
j_call: TRBJ2-7
d_call: TRBD2
v_call: TRBV4-1
cdr3_nt: TGCGCCAGCAGCCAAGATCGGGGAGGGTTTCAGTACGAGCAGTACTTC
cdr3_aa: CASSQDRGGFQYEQYF

clone_size: -
j_call: TRBJ2-7
d_call: TRBD2
v_call: TRBV20-1
cdr3_nt: TGCAGTGCTAGGATAGCAACAGGGACTAGCGGATACGGCTCCTACGAGCAGTACTTC
cdr3_aa: CSARIATGTSGYGSYEQYF

clone_size: -
j_call: TRBJ2-5
d_call: TRBD2
v_call: TRBV4-1
cdr3_nt: TGCGCCAGCAGCCAGCTCCCGGGAGGGTTTCAAGAGACCCAGTACTTC
cdr3_aa: CASSQLPGGFQETQYF

clone_size: -
j_call: TRBJ2-2
d_call: -
v_call: TRBV20-1
cdr3_nt: TGCAGTGCTAGAGATCACGGGGAGCTGTTTTTT
cdr3_aa: CSARDHGELFF

clone_size: once
j_call: TRBJ2-7
d_call: -
v_call: TRBV2
cdr3_nt: TGTGCCAGCAGTAATAGGGCCTTTTACGAGCAGTACTTC
cdr3_aa: CASSNRAFYEQYF

clone_size: many
j_call: TRBJ1-5
d_call: TRBD1
v_call: TRBV13
cdr3_nt: TGTGCCAGCAGGCCCGACAGGGGCCAGCCCCAGCATTTT
cdr3_aa: CASRPDRGQPQHF

clone_size: -
j_call: TRBJ2-2
d_call: TRBD2
v_call: TRBV7-9
cdr3_nt: TGTGCCAGCAGCTATAGCGGGACCAGCACTTCGAACACCGGGGAGCTGTTTTTT
cdr3_aa: CASSYSGTSTSNTGELFF

clone_size: -
j_call: TRBJ2-3
d_call: -
v_call: TRBV24-1
cdr3_nt: TGTGCCACCAGTGACCGAAGCACAGATACGCAGTATTTT
cdr3_aa: CATSDRSTDTQYF

clone_size: -
j_call: TRBJ2-1
d_call: TRBD1
v_call: TRBV20-1
cdr3_nt: TGCAGTGCTAGGCTTGTCCAGGGGGCGTGGGAGCAGTTCTTC
cdr3_aa: CSARLVQGAWEQFF

clone_size: -
j_call: TRBJ2-1
d_call: -
v_call: TRBV5-1
cdr3_nt: TGCGCCAGCAGCTTTGCGGGGGCCAATGAGCAGTTCTTC
cdr3_aa: CASSFAGANEQFF

clone_size: many
j_call: TRBJ2-2
d_call: -
v_call: TRBV29-1
cdr3_nt: TGCAGCGTTGAAGCCGGCGCCAGGGTGGACACCGGGGAGCTGTTTTTT
cdr3_aa: CSVEAGARVDTGELFF

clone_size: -
j_call: TRBJ1-5
d_call: -
v_call: TRBV29-1
cdr3_nt: TGCAGCGTTGGGGAAACGTCCAATCAGCCCCAGCATTTT
cdr3_aa: CSVGETSNQPQHF

clone_size: -
j_call: TRBJ2-1
d_call: TRBD2
v_call: TRBV11-2
cdr3_nt: TGTGCCAGCAGCGCCTTCGCCGGGAGGGGTGAGCAGTTCTTC
cdr3_aa: CASSAFAGRGEQFF